The entry below describes one T cell receptor beta chain. The target antigen is unknown. The study ran its PCR with 60 Vbeta and 13 Jbeta primers. Data came from immunoSEQ multiplex PCR; TCRdb stores just in-frame clones and leaves some out. The table shows some 190,000 clones, with 75% to 85% occurring only once. This sample is part of a study of cytomegalovirus exposure and HLA in healthy donors. Notes on the study in general: Another analysis was done later, and it associated more than 15,000 TCR beta sequences with HLA alleles at 0.05 false discovery rate.

The CDR3 extends over 14 amino acids. V was clipped by 0 bases and J by 9 bases, with 17 bases between them. Germline V lookup: CDR1 GTSNPN, CDR2 SVGIG (reference sequence). Sequencing used PBMCs. The rearrangement links TRBV30 to TRBJ1-2, with D possibly matching TRBD1 (5 bases). The clonotype originates from a man in his late teens or twenties in good health and CMV-seronegative. The CDR3 protein is CAWSVLPGKSSYTF. The CDR3 DNA is TGTGCCTGGAGTGTACTCCCAGGGAAAAGCAGCTACACCTTC.